Listed here are 15 T cell receptor beta chains from one sample, sequenced in a study of blood T cell repertoires in COVID-19. Clones were sequenced by immunoSEQ multiplex PCR, and TCRdb holds only the in-frame ones, with some missing. The sample lists roughly 330,000 clones; 70% to 90% were seen once. Sample: PBMCs or T cells enriched from blood (not recorded which). The receptors here all came from a woman younger than 45 who had recovered from COVID-19.

The gene calls are TRBV6-4 and TRBJ2-1; no clear D. The germline V gene encodes CDR1 MRHNA and CDR2 SNTAGT. Trimming left V 0 bases short and J 0 bases short, with 6 bases between. CDR3 size: 15 residues. This chain's CDR3 is CASSDSRSSYNEQFF. Written as DNA, the CDR3 is TGTGCCAGCAGTGACTCGCGAAGCTCCTACAATGAGCAGTTCTTC.

The CDR3 bases are TGTGCCAGCAGTCCCGGGACGGGCAGGGGGGAGACCCAGTACTTC. Its protein is CASSPGTGRGETQYF. The V and J genes are TRBV6-5 and TRBJ2-5; 7 positions agree with TRBD1. The CDR3 contains 15 residues. Unmatched junction bases numbered 11, after V lost 5 bases and J lost 5 bases. From germline, CDR1 is MNHEY and CDR2 SVGAGI.

The chain recombines TRBV7-9 with TRBJ1-1, with 7 positions matching TRBD1. V gave up 3 bases and J gave up 6 bases; unmatched junction bases: 1. The CDR3 covers 12 residues. CDR1 and CDR2 (germline): SEHNR, FQNEAQ (reference sequence). CDR3 amino acids: CASSFDRAEAFF. The CDR3 nucleotides read TGTGCCAGCAGCTTCGACAGGGCTGAAGCTTTCTTT.

V gene TRBV18 combines with J gene TRBJ1-5; 8 bases align to TRBD1. V shed 2 bases and J 6 bases; nucleotides not matched to a gene: 6. The CDR3 totals 15 residues. Germline-derived CDR1 and CDR2 are KGHSH and LQKENI. The CDR3: CASSPGGQAGQPQHF. In DNA, the CDR3 is TGTGCCAGCTCACCAGGGGGACAGGCGGGTCAGCCCCAGCATTTT.

V gene TRBV7-9 combines with J gene TRBJ1-1, with D maybe TRBD1 (5 bases). This CDR3 spans 15 amino acids. The V gene lost 5 bases and the J gene lost 1 base, with 14 bases spanning the gap. Germline V gives CDR1 SEHNR, CDR2 FQNEAQ (reference sequence). In DNA form, the CDR3 reads TGTGCCAGCAGCCCTTCTGGGGCTCCGAACACTGAAGCTTTCTTT. Its translation is CASSPSGAPNTEAFF.

The count of this clone is one. The gene calls are TRBV5-1 and TRBJ1-1; the D is unclear. The germline V gene has CDR1 SGHRS and CDR2 YFSETQ. CDR3 length: 13 residues. Trimming pared 4 bases from V and 2 bases from J, leaving 9 bases between. DNA for the CDR3: TGCGCCAGCAGCCTCGACTATAACACTGAAGCTTTCTTT. This gives the protein CASSLDYNTEAFF.

The chain links TRBV5-1 to TRBJ1-5, with a possible D match to TRBD1 (6 bases). Germline loops: CDR1 SGHRS, CDR2 YFSETQ. V was trimmed by 9 bases and J by 5 bases, leaving 24 bases between them. The CDR3 is 16 amino acids. This CDR3 reads CANEVPGHLGHQPQHF. The CDR3 DNA reads as TGCGCCAACGAAGTACCGGGACACCTAGGCCATCAGCCCCAGCATTTT.

J is TRBJ1-4 and V is TRBV3-1 (or the pseudogene TRBV3-2); maybe TRBD1 (6 bases). With 4 bases removed from V and 7 bases from J, the gap between germline ends came to 22 bases. Germline V gene lookup returns CDR1 LGHDT and CDR2 YNNKEL (reference sequence). CDR3 length: 17 amino acids. This CDR3 reads CASSPLKRGANGEKLFF. The CDR3 DNA follows: TGTGCCAGCAGCCCCCTCAAACGGGGGGCCAATGGTGAAAAACTGTTTTTT.

This clone appeared a few times. The same CDR3 can be traced to other DNA sequences in this sample. The rearrangement joins TRBV19 to TRBJ1-5, with TRBD1 matching 7 bases. The CDR3 is 15 amino acids. The germline CDR1 and CDR2 sequences are LNHDA and SQIVND (reference sequence). Trimming at V came to 1 base and at J to 4 bases, leaving 4 bases not matched to a gene. The CDR3 protein is CASSIGQGQNQPQHF. CDR3 DNA sequence: TGTGCCAGTAGTATAGGACAGGGACAAAATCAGCCCCAGCATTTT.

The chain joins TRBV5-1 to TRBJ1-2; no clear D. The CDR3 length is 14 residues. Trimming shortened V by 0 bases and J by 4 bases, and 10 bases separated the two germline ends. The germline V gene encodes CDR1 SGHRS and CDR2 YFSETQ. For the CDR3, the DNA is TGCGCCAGCAGCTTGGAAGTAACTCTCTATGGCTACACCTTC. It is translated as CASSLEVTLYGYTF. The entire variable domain, with the rest obtained from reference TRBV5-1 and TRBJ1-2, is as follows: KAGVTQTPRYLIKTRGQQVTLSCSPISGHRSVSWYQQTPGQGLQFLFEYFSETQRNKGNFPGRFSGRQFSNSRSEMNVSTLELGDSALYLCASSLEVTLYGYTFGSGTRLTVV.

The rearrangement links TRBV10-1 to TRBJ2-1; 8 bases align to TRBD1. V dropped 3 bases and J dropped 9; count of bases not matched to a gene: 4. The germline V gene encodes CDR1 WNHNN and CDR2 SYGVQD (reference sequence). The CDR3 loop spans 13 amino acids. This CDR3 is CASSDRGQGEQFF. In nucleotides, the CDR3 is TGCGCCAGCAGTGACAGGGGGCAGGGTGAGCAGTTCTTC.

The chain joins TRBV18 to TRBJ1-2; a possible D gene is TRBD1 (6 bases). The germline V and J ends were trimmed by 1 base and 5 bases, with 11 bases remaining between them. The CDR3 has 14 residues. CDR1 and CDR2 from the germline V gene are KGHSH and LQKENI. DNA of the CDR3: TGTGCCAGCTCACCACTGGGGGCAGAGTATGGCTACACCTTC. Residues: CASSPLGAEYGYTF.

J is TRBJ1-1 and V is TRBV10-3; D is unresolved. Deletions cut 6 bases from V and 4 bases from J, with 12 bases between. The CDR3 extends over 13 amino acids. Germline CDR1 reads ENHRY; CDR2 reads SYGVKD. CDR3 nucleotide sequence: TGTGCCATCAGCGCCCGGGAGGGCACTGAAGCTTTCTTT. Translated, it gives CAISAREGTEAFF.

V usage is TRBV7-9 and J usage is TRBJ2-1, with TRBD1 identical over 9 bases. Germline V gene sequence: CDR1 SEHNR, CDR2 FQNEAQ (reference sequence). The CDR3 runs 13 residues. Losses at the gene ends were 5 bases for V and 9 bases for J; bases not matched to a gene: 5. CDR3 sequence reads: CASSPGTGIEQFF. The CDR3 region has the DNA TGTGCCAGCAGCCCAGGGACAGGGATTGAGCAGTTCTTC.

This clone was seen only a few times. The J gene is TRBJ2-7, the V gene TRBV13; 12 bases line up with TRBD2. Trimming at V came to 1 base and at J to 4 bases, leaving 5 bases not matched to a gene. Germline V gene data show CDR1 as PRHDT and CDR2 as FYEKMQ (reference sequence). This CDR3 spans 16 amino acids. CDR3 sequence reads: CASSLDGLAGNYEQYF. In nucleotides, the CDR3 is TGTGCCAGCAGCTTAGACGGACTAGCGGGGAATTACGAGCAGTACTTC.